A selection of T cell receptor beta chains follows, all from one sample in a study of identical twins. TCRdb re-derived calls from the 5' RACE reads in MiXCR, one entry per CDR3 protein. The sample consists of under 250,000 distinct CDR3 sequences, roughly 7.5% of them appearing once. The same sample was also used in a study of yellow fever vaccine responses in identical twins.

Material: CD8+ T cells sorted from blood. These receptors were collected from a woman between 18 and 30 years old in good health. CDR3s include the opening cysteine and the closing phenylalanine or tryptophan. A D gene is named only where the DNA matches it firmly. Clone sizes are given selectively: once, few, many, or a class where the clone is expanded.

j_gene | abundance | v_gene | d_gene | CDR3aa | CDR3nt
TRBJ2-3 | NA | TRBV24-1 | NA | CATSDLSGGGDTQYF | TGTGCCACCAGTGATTTGTCAGGGGGAGGAGATACGCAGTATTTT
TRBJ2-3 | few | TRBV7-2 | TRBD2 | CASSHTSGGGDTQYF | TGTGCCAGCAGCCATACTAGCGGGGGGGGAGATACGCAGTATTTT
TRBJ2-2 | NA | TRBV24-1 | TRBD2 | CATSETAWSGGFSGELFF | TGTGCCACCAGTGAAACCGCCTGGAGCGGGGGGTTCAGCGGGGAGCTGTTTTTT
TRBJ2-6 | few | TRBV7-6 | NA | CASSSYPGRILSGANVLTF | TGTGCCAGCAGCTCGTACCCCGGACGGATTCTCTCTGGGGCCAACGTCCTGACTTTC
TRBJ2-1 | NA | TRBV11-2 | NA | CASSPEGIYNEQFF | TGTGCCAGCTCCCCGGAGGGAATCTACAATGAGCAGTTCTTC
TRBJ1-1 | many | TRBV5-1 | NA | CASSSPTLVGDTEAFF | TGCGCCAGCAGCTCACCCACCCTGGTCGGGGACACTGAAGCTTTCTTT
TRBJ2-5 | NA | TRBV7-9 | NA | CASRGPRETQYF | TGTGCCAGCAGAGGGCCCAGAGAGACCCAGTACTTC
TRBJ2-1 | many | TRBV5-1 | NA | CASSLEGRASWERESYNEQFF | TGCGCCAGCAGCTTGGAGGGCAGGGCTTCCTGGGAACGGGAGTCCTACAATGAGCAGTTCTTC
TRBJ1-5 | NA | TRBV29-1 | TRBD1 | CSVVPTGQAGQPQHF | TGCAGCGTTGTCCCCACTGGACAGGCGGGGCAGCCCCAGCATTTT
TRBJ2-7 | many | TRBV5-1 | NA | CASSIDATYEQYF | TGCGCCAGCAGTATTGACGCTACCTACGAGCAGTACTTC
TRBJ2-3 | NA | TRBV20-1 | TRBD2 | CSAEQLADSTDTQYF | TGCAGTGCAGAACAACTAGCGGACAGCACAGATACGCAGTATTTT
TRBJ2-3 | few | TRBV2 | TRBD1 | CASRTGKGSTDTQYF | TGTGCCAGCCGGACAGGGAAGGGTTCCACAGATACGCAGTATTTT
TRBJ2-2 | NA | TRBV11-3 | NA | CASSPWTAQSNTGELFF | TGTGCCAGCAGCCCCTGGACAGCCCAGTCGAACACCGGGGAGCTGTTTTTT
TRBJ2-1 | few | TRBV27 | NA | CASSDGGYYNEQFF | TGTGCCAGCAGTGACGGAGGGTACTACAATGAGCAGTTCTTC
TRBJ1-3 | NA | TRBV5-1 | TRBD1 | CASRTSTGAGNTIYF | TGCGCCAGCAGAACATCGACAGGGGCTGGAAACACCATATATTTT
TRBJ2-1 | NA | TRBV7-9 | TRBD2 | CASSPPSGGAIDEQFF | TGTGCCAGCAGCCCCCCTAGCGGGGGGGCTATCGATGAGCAGTTCTTC
TRBJ2-7 | many | TRBV28 | NA | CASSKSGVASYEQYF | TGTGCCAGCTCAAAGTCGGGGGTGGCGTCCTACGAGCAGTACTTC
TRBJ2-1 | NA | TRBV5-6 | TRBD2 | CASSVRTSSYNEQFF | TGTGCCAGCAGCGTTAGGACTAGCTCCTACAATGAGCAGTTCTTC
TRBJ2-1 | few | TRBV14 | TRBD2 | CASSQYSGRLAGEQFF | TGTGCCAGCAGCCAGTACTCCGGGAGGCTAGCTGGGGAGCAGTTCTTC
TRBJ2-1 | NA | TRBV10-3 | TRBD2 | CAIGEIAGAYNEQFF | TGTGCCATCGGGGAGATAGCGGGAGCCTACAATGAGCAGTTCTTC
TRBJ1-4 | many | TRBV20-1 | NA | CSAREAGSPNEKLFF | TGCAGTGCTAGAGAAGCGGGCAGCCCTAATGAAAAACTGTTTTTT
TRBJ2-3 | many | TRBV3-1 | NA | CASSQDTRRSRTDTQYF | TGTGCCAGCAGCCAAGATACCAGGCGGTCCCGCACAGATACGCAGTATTTT
TRBJ2-2 | NA | TRBV7-9 | NA | CASSFFMRHPNTGELFF | TGTGCCAGCAGCTTTTTCATGAGGCACCCGAACACCGGGGAGCTGTTTTTT
TRBJ1-2 | NA | TRBV9 | TRBD1 | CASSDGQGSGYTF | TGTGCCAGCAGTGACGGACAGGGGAGTGGCTACACCTTC
TRBJ1-4 | many | TRBV7-9 | NA | CASSVGRGQLFF | TGTGCCAGCAGCGTGGGCCGGGGTCAACTGTTTTTT
TRBJ2-3 | many | TRBV4-1 | TRBD1 | CASSHHRGADTQYF | TGCGCCAGCAGCCACCACAGGGGGGCCGATACGCAGTATTTT
TRBJ2-4 | few | TRBV20-1 | TRBD1 | CSARLQGTKNIQYF | TGCAGTGCTAGATTACAGGGGACCAAAAACATTCAGTACTTC
TRBJ2-7 | few | TRBV7-3 | TRBD2 | CASSLRGTSNYEQYF | TGTGCCAGCAGCTTAAGAGGGACTAGCAACTACGAGCAGTACTTC
TRBJ2-7 | many | TRBV29-1 | NA | CSVGGGTVAYEQYF | TGCAGCGTTGGGGGAGGGACAGTAGCCTACGAGCAGTACTTC
TRBJ2-1 | NA | TRBV27 | NA | CASSPYSLSGSNEQFF | TGTGCCAGCAGTCCCTATAGTTTATCCGGCTCCAATGAGCAGTTCTTC
TRBJ2-1 | many | TRBV12-3/TRBV12-4 | NA | CASSYQGNEQFF | TGTGCCAGCAGTTACCAGGGCAATGAGCAGTTCTTC
TRBJ2-2 | NA | TRBV19 | NA | CASSMRHNTGELFF | TGTGCCAGTAGTATGAGACACAACACCGGGGAGCTGTTTTTT
TRBJ2-3 | NA | TRBV9 | NA | CASEGGDSTDTQYF | TGTGCCAGCGAGGGGGGCGACAGCACAGATACGCAGTATTTT
TRBJ2-3 | NA | TRBV27 | NA | CASSSFSTDTQYF | TGTGCCAGCAGTTCATTTAGCACAGATACGCAGTATTTT
TRBJ1-5 | many | TRBV28 | NA | CASSLWGRPQHF | TGTGCCAGCAGTTTATGGGGGCGGCCCCAGCATTTT
TRBJ2-1 | few | TRBV6-1 | NA | CASSELLPEKDNEQFF | TGTGCCAGCAGTGAATTACTCCCGGAAAAGGACAATGAGCAGTTCTTC
TRBJ2-7 | NA | TRBV9 | TRBD2 | CASSVAASPGGPNYEQYF | TGTGCCAGCAGCGTAGCTGCGTCGCCGGGAGGGCCAAACTACGAGCAGTACTTC
TRBJ2-5 | NA | TRBV20-1 | NA | CSARDREPQSRETQYF | TGCAGTGCTAGAGATCGCGAGCCCCAGAGCCGGGAGACCCAGTACTTC
TRBJ2-2 | NA | TRBV7-9 | NA | CASSDYGQMNTGELFF | TGTGCCAGCAGCGACTACGGACAAATGAACACCGGGGAGCTGTTTTTT
TRBJ2-1 | many | TRBV5-1 | NA | CASSWQGSGTPNEQFF | TGCGCCAGCAGCTGGCAGGGTAGCGGAACCCCCAATGAGCAGTTCTTC
TRBJ2-1 | many | TRBV27 | TRBD2 | CASSLALASHEQFF | TGTGCCAGCAGTTTAGCACTAGCGTCCCATGAGCAGTTCTTC
TRBJ2-1 | NA | TRBV7-9 | NA | CASSKSGNEQFF | TGTGCCAGCAGCAAAAGTGGGAATGAGCAGTTCTTC
TRBJ2-1 | many | TRBV29-1 | NA | CSVDWGATGEQFF | TGCAGCGTTGACTGGGGGGCTACCGGTGAGCAGTTCTTC
TRBJ1-6 | NA | TRBV10-3 | NA | CAISVQGASIYNSPLHF | TGTGCCATCAGTGTACAAGGGGCTTCGATCTATAATTCACCCCTCCACTTT
TRBJ2-2 | once | TRBV4-1 | NA | CASSQVVGGLTGELFF | TGCGCCAGCAGCCAAGTCGTGGGGGGGCTAACCGGGGAGCTGTTTTTT
TRBJ2-3 | few | TRBV9 | TRBD2 | CASSVEGLDADTQYF | TGTGCCAGCAGCGTAGAGGGACTAGATGCAGATACGCAGTATTTT
TRBJ2-5 | few | TRBV2 | TRBD1 | CASTAGQGLKTQYF | TGTGCCAGCACTGCGGGACAGGGACTAAAGACCCAGTACTTC
TRBJ2-2 | many | TRBV10-2 | NA | CASSESAGTWGGELFF | TGCGCCAGCAGTGAATCGGCAGGGACCTGGGGCGGGGAGCTGTTTTTT
TRBJ2-3 | many | TRBV4-2 | TRBD2 | CASSQDPGEREDSTDTQYF | TGTGCCAGCAGCCAAGATCCCGGGGAGCGGGAGGATAGCACAGATACGCAGTATTTT
TRBJ1-6 | few | TRBV7-8 | NA | CASSSGQVGNSPLHF | TGTGCCAGCAGCTCAGGGCAGGTGGGAAATTCACCCCTCCACTTT
TRBJ2-2 | NA | TRBV20-1 | NA | CSARISGGSPNTGELFF | TGCAGTGCTAGGATCTCGGGGGGCAGTCCCAACACCGGGGAGCTGTTTTTT
TRBJ2-3 | NA | TRBV28 | TRBD1 | CASSMDRMSTDTQYF | TGTGCCAGCAGCATGGACAGGATGAGCACAGATACGCAGTATTTT
TRBJ2-3 | NA | TRBV14 | NA | CASSKPGGGGTDTQYF | TGTGCCAGCAGTAAACCCGGTGGGGGTGGCACAGATACGCAGTATTTT
TRBJ2-5 | NA | TRBV12-3/TRBV12-4 | NA | CASSPSYMKTQYF | TGTGCCAGCAGTCCCAGCTATATGAAGACCCAGTACTTC
TRBJ1-1 | NA | TRBV20-1 | NA | CSASPPENTEAFF | TGCAGTGCTTCACCCCCAGAGAACACTGAAGCTTTCTTT
TRBJ1-1 | NA | TRBV7-8 | NA | CASSSWEGMNTEAFF | TGTGCCAGCAGTAGTTGGGAGGGAATGAACACTGAAGCTTTCTTT
TRBJ2-5 | many | TRBV4-1 | NA | CASSQARGSVPETQYF | TGCGCCAGCAGCCAAGCGAGGGGTTCGGTCCCAGAGACCCAGTACTTC
TRBJ2-3 | many | TRBV5-1 | TRBD2 | CASSLALAGTDTQYF | TGCGCCAGCAGCTTGGCCCTAGCGGGTACAGATACGCAGTATTTT
TRBJ2-5 | few | TRBV7-8 | NA | CASSFRDGEETQYF | TGTGCCAGCAGCTTCCGGGACGGAGAAGAGACCCAGTACTTC
TRBJ2-3 | few | TRBV5-6 | TRBD2 | CASSWDRGLAGGDVKTDTQYF | TGTGCCAGCAGCTGGGACAGGGGACTAGCGGGAGGGGACGTCAAGACAGATACGCAGTATTTT